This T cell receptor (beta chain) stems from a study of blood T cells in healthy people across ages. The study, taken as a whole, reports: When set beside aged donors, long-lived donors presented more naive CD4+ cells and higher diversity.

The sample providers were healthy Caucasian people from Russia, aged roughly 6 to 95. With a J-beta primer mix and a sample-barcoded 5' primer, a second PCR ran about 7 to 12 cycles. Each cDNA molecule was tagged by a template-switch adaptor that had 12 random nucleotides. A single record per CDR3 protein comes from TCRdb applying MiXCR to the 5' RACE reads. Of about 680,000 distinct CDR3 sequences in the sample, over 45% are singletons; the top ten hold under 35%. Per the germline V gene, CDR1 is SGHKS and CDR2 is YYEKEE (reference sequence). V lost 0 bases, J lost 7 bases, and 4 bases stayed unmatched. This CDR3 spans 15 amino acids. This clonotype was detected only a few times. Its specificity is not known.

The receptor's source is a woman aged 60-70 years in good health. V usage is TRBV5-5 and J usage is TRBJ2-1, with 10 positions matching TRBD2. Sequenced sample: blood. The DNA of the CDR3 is TGTGCCAGCAGCTTGGTACTAGCGGGAATTAATGAGCAGTTCTTC. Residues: CASSLVLAGINEQFF.